The entry that follows covers one T cell receptor beta chain sequence. Its binding antigen is unknown. There are no base qualities to consult, and no much larger clone falls within one base. This sample stems from a study of blood T cells in healthy people across ages (dated by TCRdb to the mid-2010s). For context, the study as a whole: In model experiments, roughly one uniquely barcoded TCR beta cDNA molecule per two T cells was captured by template switching. To track age-related changes in TCR beta repertoire diversity, the study relied on deep sequencing normalized with unique cDNA molecular identifiers. The donors were divided into four age groups: young (average 16 years), middle-aged (almost 40), aged (approximately 62) and long-lived (approximately 74). The study analyzed two additional independent replicas of 1 million unique cDNA reads from the same blood draw for two donors, one aged 18 to 30 and one aged 80 or older. Summary of the overall study and its limitations: Because profiling used bulk unsorted PBMCs, naive and antigen-experienced compartments could not be compared conclusively. There was a strong correlation between observed TCR beta diversity and the percentage of naive T cells measured by flow cytometry. Because the CMV infection status of the donors was unknown, age-related changes in expanded clonotypes may potentially have been confounded. Estimates of total diversity based on one million sequenced T cells were regarded as lower bounds and as underestimates. As age increased, observed TCR beta diversity per million T cells dropped in a roughly linear way, and a significant reduction was already evident by age about 40. The long-lived group showed more naive CD4+ T cells, fewer expanded clones and increased TCR diversity than the aged group, suggesting age selection.

The donors were 40 or so Caucasian individuals from Russia, aged roughly 6 to 100 years, who were systemically healthy. Each donor gave about 9.8 milliliters of peripheral blood, drawn into EDTA-treated Vacutainer tubes. PBMCs were isolated by Ficoll-Paque density-gradient centrifugation, with at least 6 million obtained per sample. Total RNA was extracted from PBMCs with Trizol reagent, with at least 5 micrograms obtained per sample. For every donor, an aliquot of PBMCs went through flow cytometry to measure the percentages of naive CD45RAhigh/CD27high T cells. Library creation used 5' RACE. TCRdb names Illumina HiSeq 2500 as the instrument used. A second roughly 6 to 11 cycle PCR used a sample-barcoded 5' primer and a J-beta primer mix. A template-switch 5' adaptor carrying 12 random nucleotides introduced a unique molecular identifier onto each TCR beta cDNA molecule. At least 3 million CDR3-containing paired-end reads were obtained from each sample. All of the RNA was converted into first-strand cDNA using the Mint cDNA synthesis kit, with a TRBC-specific oligonucleotide serving as the primer. All cDNA was treated with uracil-DNA glycosylase and then went through a first 18-cycle PCR with the universal primers M1SS and BC2_uni_R. Under the source paper's analysis protocol: Normalization of each sample was performed by random selection of 1 million high-quality reads, each carrying a distinct molecular identifier. Instead of being binned into consensus sequences, reads with shared molecular identifiers were discarded. MiTCR, with a Q25 quality threshold and the strictest error-elimination algorithm, was used for CDR3 identification, clonotype clustering and error correction. A nonparametric unseen species model with Euler transformation was used to estimate a lower bound on total TCR beta diversity. TCRdb's own reprocessing of the public reads used fastp at Q25 and MiXCR and kept productive beta chains. CDR3 protein sequences are deduplicated, and each keeps its most common genes and DNA. In this record, the V and J calls reflect TCRdb's handling and not the investigators' own analysis. In all, the sample holds 750,000 or so distinct CDR3 sequences, and 25% of those were seen once. The ten largest clones add up to 9.4% of the sample.

The germline V gene (reference sequence) gives CDR1 as DFQATT and CDR2 as SNEGSKA. The CDR3 runs 12 residues from the cysteine to the phenylalanine. Just the 36-base CDR3 DNA is kept, in frame starting at base 1. Trimming at the junction amounts to 1 base on V and 4 bases on J, and the germline ends lie 5 bases apart. The sample was also linked to a second study, of T cells of mothers and their children. The second study reports: Nine systemically healthy Caucasian individuals, comprising three mothers and their six children, were included as donors. cDNA synthesis used all of the extracted RNA, with around 1.5 ug of RNA in each 15 ul reaction. In the second PCR, the M1S primer introduced both the sample barcodes and 2-4 random nucleotides. Each mother yielded over 9.5 million TCR beta CDR3 reads and each child about 3 million reads. Thymic selection shapes the output of TCR recombination in a similar way in related and unrelated pairs, and inherited differences have a minor effect. Normalized repertoire overlap was always slightly but never significantly higher in related than unrelated mother-child pairs. No persistent microchimeric T cell clones were detected, at a sensitivity of approximately 110 clones per million clonotypes. In the study, deep NGS was used to compare the TCR beta repertoires of mothers and children, and features distinguishing related mother-child pairs from unrelated individuals were sought. Mothers averaged roughly 40 +/- 4 years of age and children averaged about 12 +/- 4 years. Libraries were sequenced on Illumina HiSeq 2000 with 100+100 nt paired-end reads after adapter ligation with NEBNext reagents. To avoid cross-contamination, the mother libraries and the child libraries were prepared a month apart and sequenced in separate runs. For each donor, somewhere between roughly 450,000 and 2,000,000 distinct TCR beta clonotypes were identified. Naive TCR beta clonotypes were estimated from low-frequency clonotypes matched to each donor's FACS-determined naive share, without sorting.

The TCR was taken from a boy between 10 and 17 years old in good health. The rearranged chain carries TRBV20-1 and TRBJ2-1, and possibly TRBD2, on 5 matching bases. Sequenced input: blood. CDR3 reads: CSARGEYNEQFF. The sequence in DNA is TGCAGTGCTAGAGGGGAGTACAATGAGCAGTTCTTC.